One sample yielded the 13 T cell receptor beta chains listed below, sequenced in a study of blood T cell repertoires in COVID-19. The table came from immunoSEQ multiplex PCR; TCRdb's copy has only in-frame clones and leaves some out. Seen here are some 170,000 clones, nearly 80% observed once, and the top ten hold roughly 28%. Source material: peripheral blood. Every receptor here comes from a woman aged 70-85 years with acute or convalescent COVID-19.

The V gene is TRBV7-3, the J gene TRBJ2-2, with D perhaps matching TRBD2 (6 bases). This CDR3 is 16 amino acids long. Per the germline V gene, CDR1 is SGHTA and CDR2 is FQGTGA. Trimming shortened V by 1 base and J by 4 bases, and 13 bases separated the two germline ends. In DNA form, the CDR3 reads TGTGCCAGCAGCTTAAATGGAGGGTTGGGCACCGGGGAGCTGTTTTTT. This encodes CASSLNGGLGTGELFF.

The rearrangement uses TRBV6-5 and TRBJ1-2; no reliable D call. CDR1 and CDR2 from the germline V gene are MNHEY and SVGAGI. The V end lost 6 bases, the J end lost 3 bases, and 11 bases lay between the germline ends. This CDR3 is 13 amino acids long. The CDR3, as DNA: TGTGCCAGCAGATCTAGGTTAGACTATGGCTACACCTTC. This gives the protein CASRSRLDYGYTF.

V usage is TRBV20-1 and J usage is TRBJ1-5; maybe TRBD1 (6 bases). V was cut by 3 bases and J by 5 bases, with 11 bases left in between. From germline, CDR1 is DFQATT and CDR2 SNEGSKA (reference sequence). This CDR3 has 13 residues. CDR3 region: CSASGGRYQPQHF. CDR3 in DNA: TGCAGTGCTAGTGGGGGGCGTTATCAGCCCCAGCATTTT.

This clone was seen once. The V call is TRBV19, the J call TRBJ1-1, with D unclear. Germline V gene lookup returns CDR1 LNHDA and CDR2 SQIVND (reference sequence). CDR3 length equals 15 residues. V lost 9 bases and J 1 base, leaving 18 bases between the germline ends. In DNA form, the CDR3 reads TGTGCCAGCAGTCCCAGGAGGCGGGGGAACACTGAAGCTTTCTTT. Its protein product is CASSPRRRGNTEAFF.

The chain combines TRBV5-1 with TRBJ2-3; 7 bases map to TRBD2. Trimming cost V 4 bases and J 3 bases; bases outside gene matches: 8. The CDR3 sequence is 15 residues long. The germline V gene encodes CDR1 SGHRS and CDR2 YFSETQ. The CDR3 nucleotides read TGCGCCAGCAGCATTCATCTAGCGGCGACAGATACGCAGTATTTT. Encoded protein: CASSIHLAATDTQYF.

The chain combines TRBV30 with TRBJ2-5; 10 positions agree with TRBD2. Germline assignment: CDR1 GTSNPN and CDR2 SVGIG (reference sequence). Trimming at V came to 3 bases and at J to 5 bases, leaving 6 bases not matched to a gene. The CDR3 covers 14 residues. The CDR3 protein is CAWSLAGAPETQYF. CDR3 in DNA: TGTGCCTGGAGCCTAGCGGGAGCCCCTGAGACCCAGTACTTC.

This clone was recorded a few times. V and J are TRBV3-1 (or the pseudogene TRBV3-2) and TRBJ1-6; tentative D call: TRBD1 (5 bases). From germline, CDR1 is LGHDT and CDR2 YNNKEL (reference sequence). This CDR3 contains 14 residues. Trimming pared 5 bases from V and 9 bases from J, leaving 14 bases between. CDR3 nucleotides: TGTGCCAGCAGCGGTAGGGGCGGCGGTTCACCCCTCCACTTT. This sequence encodes CASSGRGGGSPLHF.

The chain combines TRBV10-3 with TRBJ2-7; the match to TRBD2 covers 10 bases. Trimming took 3 bases from V and 6 from J; bases not matched to a gene: 8. The CDR3 runs 15 residues. CDR1 and CDR2 (germline): ENHRY, SYGVKD. The CDR3 DNA reads as TGTGCCATCAGTGACACCGGGACTAGCGACATCGAGCAGTACTTC. It encodes CAISDTGTSDIEQYF.

The chain is built from TRBV24-1 and TRBJ1-2, with a possible D match to TRBD1 (6 bases). Germline V gene data show CDR1 as KGHDR and CDR2 as SFDVKD. The CDR3 is 13 residues long. With 3 bases removed from V and 8 bases from J, the gap between germline ends came to 12 bases. The CDR3 loop reads CATSDETGTGYTF. The CDR3 DNA is TGTGCCACCAGTGATGAAACAGGGACGGGCTACACCTTC.

J is TRBJ2-2 and V is TRBV5-4; possible D gene TRBD1, 6 bases. Germline assignment: CDR1 SGHNT and CDR2 YYREEE (reference sequence). The V gene lost 2 bases and the J gene lost 7 bases, with 6 bases spanning the gap. This CDR3 has 12 residues. The CDR3 is CASSFRGGELFF. CDR3 nucleotide sequence: TGTGCCAGCAGCTTCAGGGGCGGGGAGCTGTTTTTT.

This chain connects TRBV3-1 (or the pseudogene TRBV3-2) to TRBJ1-2; D not certain. V was shortened by 4 bases and J by 6 bases, with 12 bases between the two germline ends. Germline loops: CDR1 LGHDT, CDR2 YNNKEL (reference sequence). The CDR3 is made up of 13 amino acids. The CDR3, as DNA: TGTGCCAGCAGCCCACTTTGGAGAGATGGCTACACCTTC. This translates into CASSPLWRDGYTF.

This chain links TRBV6-5 with TRBJ2-1; 13 positions agree with TRBD2. Trimming at V came to 8 bases and at J to 11 bases, leaving 9 bases not matched to a gene. This CDR3 contains 14 residues. Germline V gene lookup returns CDR1 MNHEY and CDR2 SVGAGI. The CDR3 here is CASQGLAGVSQQFF. CDR3 nucleotides: TGTGCCAGCCAAGGACTAGCGGGAGTTAGTCAGCAGTTCTTC.

V is TRBV3-1 (or the pseudogene TRBV3-2) and J is TRBJ2-1; 11 bases are shared with TRBD2. The CDR3 has 17 amino acids. J lost 5 bases, V lost 6 bases, and 12 bases had no gene match. Germline values: CDR1 LGHDT, CDR2 YNNKEL (reference sequence). The CDR3, as DNA: TGTGCCAGCAGTCGACGACCGCTAGCGGGAGGCCACAATGAGCAGTTCTTC. Translating gives CASSRRPLAGGHNEQFF.